The 20 T cell receptor beta chains in this list originate from one sample, sequenced in a study of identical twins (TCRdb year 2016). Library creation used 5' RACE. The sequencer listed for this sample is Illumina HiSeq 2000. TCRdb reran the public reads through fastp at Q25 and MiXCR, keeping productive beta chains. Rows with a matching CDR3 protein are joined into one entry that keeps the most common DNA and genes. This sample gives around 1.7 million distinct CDR3 sequences in total; roughly 35% of them show up just once. More than 0.25% of the sample lies in the top ten. The specimen was cord blood. The receptors stem from a newborn girl in good health.

This chain joins TRBV7-2 and TRBJ1-1, with TRBD1 matching 7 bases. Trimming removed 1 base from V and 1 base from J; junction bases left unmatched: 6. The CDR3 is 16 residues long. Germline V gene sequence: CDR1 SGHTA, CDR2 FQGNSA. CDR3 protein: CASSLVTGPSNTEAFF. In DNA, the CDR3 is TGTGCCAGCAGCTTAGTGACAGGGCCGTCGAACACTGAAGCTTTCTTT.

The chain is built from TRBV6-2 or TRBV6-3 and TRBJ2-4; D uncertain. The J call may not be correct, given that the DNA end is closer to TRBJ2-7. Germline values: CDR1 MNHEY, CDR2 SVGEGT. The CDR3 extends over 15 amino acids. CDR3 region: CASRVMMSASYEQYF. CDR3 DNA: TGTGCCAGCAGAGTGATGATGAGTGCCTCCTACGAGCAGTACTTC.

The chain recombines TRBV5-1 with TRBJ1-4; tentatively, D is TRBD1 (5 bases). The CDR3 contains 14 residues. Germline V gene data show CDR1 as SGHRS and CDR2 as YFSETQ. Trimming left V 3 bases short and J 8 bases short, with 14 bases between. The CDR3 sequence: CASSSGLGVEKLFF. The CDR3 DNA follows: TGCGCCAGCAGCTCGGGTCTGGGGGTCGAAAAACTGTTTTTT.

This clonotype was detected a few times. The J gene is TRBJ2-3, the V gene TRBV12-3 or TRBV12-4; 8 nucleotides agree with TRBD1. With 3 bases clipped from V and 1 base from J, the junction kept 9 bases outside the gene matches. This CDR3 comprises 17 residues. CDR3 in DNA: TGTGCCAGCAGTTTTCCCCGAGACAGGGGTGGCACAGATACGCAGTATTTT. Translation: CASSFPRDRGGTDTQYF.

The rearrangement links TRBV3-1 to TRBJ2-7, with a possible D match to TRBD2 (6 bases). This CDR3 spans 16 amino acids. V was shortened by 1 base and J by 0 bases, with 13 bases between the two germline ends. Germline-derived CDR1 and CDR2 are LGHDT and YNNKEL (reference sequence). The CDR3 DNA sequence: TGTGCCAGCAGCCAAGTCACTAGCACAACCTCCTACGAGCAGTACTTC. This translates into CASSQVTSTTSYEQYF.

This clonotype showed up just a few times. The rearrangement joins TRBV12-3 or TRBV12-4 to TRBJ2-1; D gene unclear. Trimming cost V 6 bases and J 0 bases, with 9 bases left between them. The CDR3 spans 14 residues. For the CDR3, the DNA is TGTGCCAGCAGGCCCAGTCGCTCCTACAATGAGCAGTTCTTC. Protein product: CASRPSRSYNEQFF.

About this clonotype: This may arise from a read error, as a much more abundant clone is one base away. The final CDR3 position lacks the conserved phenylalanine or tryptophan, pointing to a likely read error. The chain has TRBV5-1 and TRBJ2-4; D is undetermined. The CDR3 is made up of 16 amino acids. Deletions cut 0 bases from V and 1 base from J, with 11 bases between. From germline, CDR1 is SGHRS and CDR2 YFSETQ. The CDR3 coding sequence is TGCGCCAGCAGCTTGGTCTCTTCTGGGGCCAAAAACATTCAGTACGTC. The encoded protein is CASSLVSSGAKNIQYV.

The J gene is TRBJ2-7, the V gene TRBV5-1; 10 nucleotides line up with TRBD2. Trimming at V came to 0 bases and at J to 7 bases, leaving 13 bases not matched to a gene. The CDR3 runs 17 residues. Germline CDR1 is SGHRS and CDR2 is YFSETQ. CDR3 protein: CASSLAPAGGLYNEQYF. The CDR3 coding sequence is TGCGCCAGCAGCTTGGCCCCAGCGGGGGGGTTATACAATGAGCAGTACTTC.

CDR3 sequence reads: CAWSIRGEYYGYTF. For the CDR3, the DNA is TGTGCCTGGAGCATCAGGGGGGAGTACTATGGCTACACCTTC. V gene TRBV30 combines with J gene TRBJ1-2; TRBD1 matches at 7 bases. V was pared by 3 bases and J by 3 bases, with 7 bases of the junction left unmatched. CDR1 is GTSNPN, CDR2 SVGIG, per germline (reference sequence). The CDR3 has 14 residues.

This clonotype was found a few times. V and J are TRBV11-2 and TRBJ2-6; D could derive from TRBD1 or TRBD2 (5 bases each). Per the germline V gene, CDR1 is SGHAT and CDR2 is FQNNGV. The CDR3 is made up of 17 amino acids. Trimming pared 7 bases from V and 0 bases from J, leaving 16 bases between. CDR3 sequence (DNA): TGTGCCAGCACCCGGGACGCCACAATCTCTGGGGCCAACGTCCTGACTTTC. Protein product: CASTRDATISGANVLTF.

This clonotype occurred many times. The V and J genes are TRBV13 and TRBJ1-2, with 10 bases lining up with TRBD1. The germline gives CDR1 PRHDT, CDR2 FYEKMQ (reference sequence). There are 14 residues in the CDR3. V was clipped by 3 bases and J by 5 bases; unmatched bases: 3. In nucleotides, the CDR3 is TGTGCCAGCAGCTTTGGGACAGGGGAATATGGCTACACCTTC. Encoded protein: CASSFGTGEYGYTF.

V and J are TRBV13 and TRBJ1-4; the D is unclear. V was clipped by 8 bases and J by 5 bases, with 9 bases between them. This CDR3 has 12 amino acids. Germline V gene lookup returns CDR1 PRHDT and CDR2 FYEKMQ (reference sequence). CDR3 amino acids: CASGTDNEKLFF. The DNA for the CDR3 is TGTGCCAGCGGAACAGACAATGAAAAACTGTTTTTT.

In DNA, the CDR3 is TGTGCCTGGAGTACAGACAGGGGTTTAACCGGGGAGCTGTTTTTT. Amino acid sequence: CAWSTDRGLTGELFF. The chain is built from TRBV30 and TRBJ2-2; 8 bases match TRBD1. V dropped 2 bases and J dropped 5; count of bases not matched to a gene: 7. The CDR3 sequence is 15 residues long. Germline lookup yields CDR1 GTSNPN and CDR2 SVGIG (reference sequence).

V is TRBV6-1 and J is TRBJ1-5; D not certain. CDR3 length: 16 residues. V was clipped by 4 bases and J by 3 bases, with 16 bases between them. CDR1 is MNHNS and CDR2 is SASEGT in the germline V gene. The CDR3: CASSARWTQSNQPQHF. The CDR3 nucleotides are TGTGCCAGCAGTGCCCGATGGACCCAGTCCAATCAGCCCCAGCATTTT.

At least ten counts were recorded for this clonotype. The J gene is TRBJ2-1, the V gene TRBV5-1; the D is unclear. Germline assignment: CDR1 SGHRS and CDR2 YFSETQ. The CDR3 length is 17 residues. Trimming stripped 1 base from V and 4 bases from J, with 18 bases between. The CDR3 DNA reads as TGCGCCAGCAGCTTGCCGCGATCCTCAAGAACTTACAATGAGCAGTTCTTC. Its protein is CASSLPRSSRTYNEQFF.

This clonotype appeared a few times. This chain's CDR3 is CASSPTFGGSNQPQHF. CDR3 bases: TGTGCCAGCAGCCCCACCTTCGGTGGGAGCAATCAGCCCCAGCATTTT. The chain joins TRBV27 to TRBJ1-5; no clear D. The ends were cut back, 6 bases at V and 1 base at J, with 16 bases in the middle. The germline CDR1 and CDR2 sequences are MNHEY and SMNVEV (reference sequence). The CDR3 loop spans 16 amino acids.

The table lists this clonotype with a few counts. V and J are TRBV10-3 and TRBJ2-3; D possibly corresponds to TRBD2 (5 bases). Trimming shortened V by 2 bases and J by 3 bases, and 12 bases separated the two germline ends. CDR3 length: 15 amino acids. Germline V gene data show CDR1 as ENHRY and CDR2 as SYGVKD. The CDR3 spells CAISELAVGTDTQYF. The CDR3 DNA follows: TGTGCCATCAGTGAGCTAGCCGTGGGAACAGATACGCAGTATTTT.

The chain links TRBV30 to TRBJ2-3, with 7 bases lining up with TRBD2. The CDR3 contains 14 residues. The V gene's germline CDR1 is GTSNPN and CDR2 SVGIG (reference sequence). The J segment lost 6 bases and the V segment lost 3 bases, leaving 9 bases of the junction unmatched. CDR3 loop: CAWSPGLFPDTQYF. CDR3 bases: TGTGCCTGGAGCCCGGGACTATTCCCTGATACGCAGTATTTT. The complete variable domain, with remaining parts taken from reference TRBV30 and TRBJ2-3, reads SQTIHQWPATLVQPVGSPLSLECTVEGTSNPNLYWYRQAAGRGLQLLFYSVGIGQISSEVPQNLSASRPQDRQFILSSKKLLLSDSGFYLCAWSPGLFPDTQYFGPGTRLTVL.

The genes are TRBV5-8 and TRBJ2-7; 7 nucleotides line up with TRBD1. V trimming: 2 bases; J trimming: 6 bases; junction bases outside the gene matches: 8. The CDR3 sequence is 14 residues long. Germline lookup yields CDR1 SGHTS and CDR2 YDEGEE. This CDR3 reads CASSFVDRTGEQYF. The CDR3 coding sequence is TGTGCCAGCAGCTTTGTGGACAGGACCGGCGAGCAGTACTTC.

This clonotype turned up a few times. A junction end diverges from the germline sequence, so it may reflect a read error. The chain is built from TRBV12-3 or TRBV12-4 and TRBJ2-3, with TRBD1 matching over 7 bases. The CDR3 is 17 amino acids. CDR3 bases: TGTGCCAGCAGCTTCCCTACCTCGACAGGGAGCACAGATGCGCAGTATTTT. This codes for CASSFPTSTGSTDAQYF.